Listed below are T cell receptor beta chains from one sample, sequenced in a study of T cell changes during pregnancy in multiple sclerosis. TCRdb's table, derived via immunoSEQ multiplex PCR, lists solely in-frame clones and lacks some. The data contain 35,000 to 50,000 clones, roughly 92% of them singletons. The material sequenced was CD4+ T cells from peripheral blood mononuclear cells, taken in the first trimester of pregnancy. These TCRs come from a female donor with multiple sclerosis, enrolled in a pregnancy study. Both conserved end residues are part of each CDR3. Fields, in order: J gene, D gene, clone size, V gene, CDR3 protein, CDR3 DNA. D genes are given only for firm matches. Only part of the rows carry a size: once, few, many, or a class if the clone is expanded.

TRBJ2-3 | TRBD1 | . | TRBV5-1 | CASSLVQGAMGTDTQYF | TGCGCCAGCAGCTTGGTTCAGGGGGCTATGGGCACAGATACGCAGTATTTT
TRBJ2-3 | TRBD2 | . | TRBV7-2 | CASSLASGRRGDTQYF | TGTGCCAGCAGCTTAGCTAGCGGGAGGAGGGGGGATACGCAGTATTTT
TRBJ2-7 | TRBD1 | . | TRBV5-1 | CASSFTGVSGHEQYF | TGCGCCAGCAGCTTTACAGGGGTTTCGGGGCACGAGCAGTACTTC
TRBJ2-3 | . | . | TRBV7-6 | CASSLVGSTDTQYF | TGTGCCAGCAGCTTAGTCGGGAGCACAGATACGCAGTATTTT
TRBJ2-3 | . | few | TRBV2 | CASTADTQYF | TGTGCCAGCACGGCAGATACGCAGTATTTT
TRBJ2-3 | TRBD1 | . | TRBV5-4 | CASSLRTGTTDTQYF | TGTGCCAGCAGCTTGCGGACAGGGACCACAGATACGCAGTATTTT
TRBJ2-2 | TRBD1 | . | TRBV10-3 | CAISDRDRGDGELFF | TGTGCCATCAGTGACAGGGACAGGGGTGACGGGGAGCTGTTTTTT
TRBJ2-1 | TRBD1 | . | TRBV6-5 | CASSYGGQGNNEQFF | TGTGCCAGCAGTTACGGGGGACAGGGGAACAATGAGCAGTTCTTC
TRBJ2-2 | TRBD2 | . | TRBV5-4 | CASSSSGRGTGELFF | TGTGCCAGCAGTTCTAGCGGGAGAGGGACCGGGGAGCTGTTTTTT
TRBJ1-2 | TRBD1 | . | TRBV13 | CASSGQGKAYGYTF | TGTGCCAGCAGCGGACAGGGGAAAGCCTATGGCTACACCTTC
TRBJ2-1 | TRBD2 | . | TRBV25-1 | CASSEYLASGYNEQFF | TGTGCCAGCAGTGAATATCTGGCTAGCGGGTACAATGAGCAGTTCTTC
TRBJ2-1 | . | . | TRBV30 | CAWSPRRGLWNEQFF | TGTGCCTGGAGTCCCCGGAGGGGGCTTTGGAATGAGCAGTTCTTC
TRBJ2-5 | TRBD2 | . | TRBV9 | CASSLGLAGGSTGETQYF | TGTGCCAGCAGCCTTGGACTAGCGGGAGGCTCAACGGGGGAGACCCAGTACTTC
TRBJ2-1 | . | . | TRBV9 | CASSVQGQSEQFF | TGTGCCAGCAGCGTACAGGGGCAGAGTGAGCAGTTCTTC
TRBJ1-3 | . | . | TRBV2 | CASSVISGLTGNTIYF | TGTGCCAGCAGTGTGATTTCAGGGTTGACTGGAAACACCATATATTTT
TRBJ2-5 | . | once | TRBV12-5 | CASGLYGAEQYF | TGTGCTAGTGGTTTGTATGGGGCAGAGCAGTACTTC
TRBJ1-4 | TRBD1 | . | TRBV19 | CASSMGQGIEKLFF | TGTGCCAGTAGTATGGGACAGGGGATTGAAAAACTGTTTTTT
TRBJ1-1 | . | . | TRBV23-1 | CASTIGEEAFF | TGCGCCAGCACCATCGGTGAAGAAGCTTTCTTT
TRBJ2-3 | TRBD2 | . | TRBV5-1 | CASSRSGRATDTDTQYF | TGCGCCAGCAGTAGGAGCGGGAGGGCTACGGACACAGATACGCAGTATTTT
TRBJ2-3 | . | once | TRBV5-4 | CASSLAGLTDTQYF | TGTGCCAGCAGCTTAGCAGGGCTCACAGATACGCAGTATTTT
TRBJ2-6 | TRBD2 | many | TRBV6-1 | CASSALAGGYSGANVLTF | TGTGCCAGCAGTGCTCTAGCGGGCGGGTACTCTGGGGCCAACGTCCTGACTTTC
TRBJ1-1 | . | . | TRBV5-8 | CASSLEGVDTEAFF | TGTGCCAGCAGCTTGGAGGGGGTAGACACTGAAGCTTTCTTT
TRBJ2-1 | TRBD2 | . | TRBV19 | CASSDPGLARHEQFF | TGTGCCAGTAGTGACCCGGGACTAGCTCGGCATGAGCAGTTCTTC
TRBJ2-3 | TRBD1 | . | TRBV5-4 | CASSPNPRTGVGTDTQYF | TGTGCCAGCAGCCCCAATCCCCGGACAGGGGTAGGTACAGATACGCAGTATTTT
TRBJ2-1 | TRBD1 | . | TRBV5-1 | CASSSAGQGGNEQFF | TGCGCCAGCAGCTCAGCGGGACAGGGGGGTAATGAGCAGTTCTTC
TRBJ2-5 | . | . | TRBV7-3 | CASSASSSSLQETQYF | TGTGCCAGCAGCGCTAGTTCTAGCAGCCTACAAGAGACCCAGTACTTC
TRBJ2-7 | TRBD2 | . | TRBV2 | CASRGWPSGDEQYF | TGTGCCAGCAGAGGGTGGCCTAGCGGGGACGAGCAGTACTTC
TRBJ2-1 | . | . | TRBV18 | CASSPLPGGSFPRPTGNEQFF | TGTGCCAGCTCACCGTTGCCCGGCGGTAGTTTCCCCCGACCTACGGGAAATGAGCAGTTCTTC